This TCR beta chain came from a study of lymphopenia after photon versus proton radiotherapy. Study outcomes and limitations: Larger post-nadir TCR diversity loss correlated inversely with survival in deceased patients.

Using immunoSEQ multiplex PCR, the repertoire was profiled, and TCRdb retains in-frame clones only, with some absent. The sample records tens of thousands of clones, more than 75% being singletons. CDR3 size: 15 residues. From germline, CDR1 is MNHEY and CDR2 SVGAGI. V lost 6 bases to trimming and J lost 7 bases, with 21 bases between them. As concerns this clone: The target antigen is unknown.

The sequenced sample was peripheral blood, obtained from a patient treated with proton-based radiotherapy. This clonotype originated in a man at least 80 years old with esophageal cancer. The chain employs TRBV6-5 and TRBJ1-2, with D perhaps matching TRBD1 (5 bases). The CDR3 region is CASRNQRGALSGYTF. CDR3 DNA sequence: TGTGCCAGCAGGAACCAACGAGGGGCGCTTAGTGGCTACACCTTC.